Listed below are T cell receptor beta chains from one sample, sequenced in a study of CD8+ T cells in alopecia areata. Sequencing used immunoSEQ multiplex PCR; TCRdb keeps in-frame clones, though not all of them. Counted here are about 200,000 clones, roughly 56% occurring once; the ten biggest clones make up about 5.3%. The sample taken for sequencing was CD8+ T cells sorted from blood. The origin of the receptors is a human donor in good health. CDR3s include the opening cysteine and the closing phenylalanine or tryptophan. A D gene is named only where the DNA matches it firmly. Clone size, where shown, is once, few, many, or a class for clones that have expanded.

j_call cdr3_length clone_size v_call d_call cdr3_nt cdr3_aa
TRBJ2-3 17 - TRBV2 - TGTGCCAGCAGTGAATACGTTAGCGGTCTTAGCACAGATACGCAGTATTTT CASSEYVSGLSTDTQYF
TRBJ2-5 13 - TRBV9 TRBD1 TGTGCCAGCAGCCGGGACAGGGAAGAGACCCAGTACTTC CASSRDREETQYF
TRBJ2-3 15 - TRBV29-1 TRBD2 TGCAGCGTACGGACCGGGACTAGCGGCACAGATACGCAGTATTTT CSVRTGTSGTDTQYF
TRBJ1-5 16 - TRBV6-6 TRBD1 TGTGCCAGCACTCCGGACAGGGAGTGGAGCAATCAGCCCCAGCATTTT CASTPDREWSNQPQHF
TRBJ2-1 15 - TRBV11-2 - TGTGCCAGCAGCTTAAGACAGACCTTCGGGAATGAGCAGTTCTTC CASSLRQTFGNEQFF
TRBJ1-6 16 - TRBV6-1 - TGTGCCAGCAGTGATAATTCAGCGACAAATAATTCACCCCTCCACTTT CASSDNSATNNSPLHF
TRBJ1-2 11 few TRBV7-9 - TGTGCCAGCAGCTTAGGGCCCCCTCTGACCTTC CASSLGPPLTF
TRBJ2-1 15 - TRBV6-5 - TGTGCCAGCAGTTACGGGACGGACTCCTACAATGAGCAGTTCTTC CASSYGTDSYNEQFF
TRBJ2-1 16 few TRBV29-1 TRBD2 TGCAGCGCCGAAGGGGTTAGCGGGGGGGCCAGACTGGGCCCGTTCTTC CSAEGVSGGARLGPFF
TRBJ1-2 11 - TRBV30 - TGTGCCTGGGGATTGAATGGGGCTAGTACCTTC CAWGLNGASTF
TRBJ2-7 14 - TRBV13 - TGTGCCAGCAGTGCCGACCGGGAGCCGGCGGAGCAGTACTTC CASSADREPAEQYF
TRBJ2-6 15 few TRBV9 TRBD1 TGTGCCAGCAGCGCCACAGGGGATGGGGCCAACGTCCTGACTTTC CASSATGDGANVLTF
TRBJ1-2 12 - TRBV29-1 - TGCAGCGTTGAAGATAGTGGTGGGGGCTACACCTTC CSVEDSGGGYTF
TRBJ1-5 15 - TRBV6-5 - TGTGCCAGCAGTTACTCGAGGGCAGGGGATCAGCCCCAGCATTTT CASSYSRAGDQPQHF
TRBJ2-1 11 - TRBV6-5 - TGTGCCAGCAGTGTGGGGAATGAGCAGTTCTTC CASSVGNEQFF
TRBJ1-2 16 - TRBV6-5 TRBD1 TGTGCCAGCAGTTATTGGGGGACAGGTCTAGAAGATGGCTACACCTTC CASSYWGTGLEDGYTF
TRBJ2-5 17 - TRBV1 - TGCACCAGCACCCAGGGGCTAGCGAGGCCACCCCATCCGACCCAGTACTTC CTSTQGLARPPHPTQYF
TRBJ2-1 11 - TRBV30 - TGTGCCTGGTGGAGCGGAAATGAGCAGTTCTTC CAWWSGNEQFF
TRBJ1-2 12 - TRBV5-6 - TGTGCCAGCAGCTCGGGGAACTATGGCTACACCTTC CASSSGNYGYTF
TRBJ2-6 16 - TRBV9 - TGTGCCAGCGGCGTCCCTGTGGATGCGGGGGCCAACGTCCTGACTTTC CASGVPVDAGANVLTF